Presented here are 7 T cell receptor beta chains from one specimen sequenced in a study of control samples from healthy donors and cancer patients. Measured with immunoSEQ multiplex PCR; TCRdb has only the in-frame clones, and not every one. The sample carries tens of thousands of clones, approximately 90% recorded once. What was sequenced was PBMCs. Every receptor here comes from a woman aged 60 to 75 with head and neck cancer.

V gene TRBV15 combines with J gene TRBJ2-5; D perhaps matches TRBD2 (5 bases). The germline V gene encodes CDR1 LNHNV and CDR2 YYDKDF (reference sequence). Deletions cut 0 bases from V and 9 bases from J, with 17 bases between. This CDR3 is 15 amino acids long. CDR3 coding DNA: TGTGCCACCAGCAGAGATTTAGTGACTAACGGGGCCCAGTACTTC. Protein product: CATSRDLVTNGAQYF.

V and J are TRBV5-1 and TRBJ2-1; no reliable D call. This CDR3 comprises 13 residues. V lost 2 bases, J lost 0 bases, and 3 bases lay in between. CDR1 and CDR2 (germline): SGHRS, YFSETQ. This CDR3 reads CASSLGSYNEQFF. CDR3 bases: TGCGCCAGCAGCTTAGGCTCCTACAATGAGCAGTTCTTC.

The CDR3 is CASSSQDTEAFF. CDR3 coding DNA: TGTGCCAGCAGCTCTCAAGACACTGAAGCTTTCTTT. This chain connects TRBV7-9 to TRBJ1-1, with unresolved D. The germline V gene has CDR1 SEHNR and CDR2 FQNEAQ (reference sequence). Trimming pared 4 bases from V and 3 bases from J, leaving 6 bases between. The CDR3 has 12 residues.

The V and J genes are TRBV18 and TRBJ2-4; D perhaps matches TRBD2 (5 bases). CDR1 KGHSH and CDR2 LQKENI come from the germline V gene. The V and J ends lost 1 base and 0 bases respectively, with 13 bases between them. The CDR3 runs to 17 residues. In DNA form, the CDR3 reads TGTGCCAGCTCACCACTCTCTGCAGGACTAGCCAAAAACATTCAGTACTTC. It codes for CASSPLSAGLAKNIQYF.

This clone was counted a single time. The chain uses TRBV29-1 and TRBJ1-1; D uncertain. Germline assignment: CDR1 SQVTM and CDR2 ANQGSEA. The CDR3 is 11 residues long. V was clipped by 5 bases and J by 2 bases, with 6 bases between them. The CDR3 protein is CSVLVNTEAFF. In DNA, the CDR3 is TGCAGCGTTTTAGTAAACACTGAAGCTTTCTTT.

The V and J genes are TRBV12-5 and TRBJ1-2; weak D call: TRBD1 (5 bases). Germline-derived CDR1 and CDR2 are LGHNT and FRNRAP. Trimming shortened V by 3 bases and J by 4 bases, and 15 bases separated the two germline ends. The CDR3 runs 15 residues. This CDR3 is CASGFFPGRIYGYTF. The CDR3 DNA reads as TGTGCTAGTGGTTTTTTTCCGGGACGGATCTATGGCTACACCTTC.

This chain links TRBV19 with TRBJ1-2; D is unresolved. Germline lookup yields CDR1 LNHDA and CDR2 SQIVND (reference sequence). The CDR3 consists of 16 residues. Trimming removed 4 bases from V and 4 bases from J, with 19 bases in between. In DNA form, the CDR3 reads TGTGCCAGTAGTACGAGGGCCAGCGGGTGGGGCTATGGCTACACCTTC. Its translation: CASSTRASGWGYGYTF.